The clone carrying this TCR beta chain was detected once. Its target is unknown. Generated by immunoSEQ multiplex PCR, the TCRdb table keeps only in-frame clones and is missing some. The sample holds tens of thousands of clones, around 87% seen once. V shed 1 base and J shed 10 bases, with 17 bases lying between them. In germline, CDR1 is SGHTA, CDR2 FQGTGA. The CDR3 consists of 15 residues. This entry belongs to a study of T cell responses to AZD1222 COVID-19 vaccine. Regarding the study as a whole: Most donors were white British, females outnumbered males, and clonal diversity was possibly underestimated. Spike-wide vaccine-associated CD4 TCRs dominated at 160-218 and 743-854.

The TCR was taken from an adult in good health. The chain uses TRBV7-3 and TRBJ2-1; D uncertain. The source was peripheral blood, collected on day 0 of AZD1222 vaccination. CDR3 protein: CASSLNGAGIGEQFF. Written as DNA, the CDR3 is TGTGCCAGCAGCTTAAACGGTGCAGGAATTGGCGAGCAGTTCTTC.